This record covers a single TCR beta chain. Its cognate antigen is unknown. The data belong to a study of OX40 agonist ivuxolimab in advanced cancers. About the research overall: Patients were treated with intravenous ivuxolimab, dosed at 0.01 to 10 mg/kg and infused every 2 weeks.

The study sampled blood at baseline, cycle 4 day 1, and cycle 7 day 1. The repertoire was sequenced with immunoSEQ multiplex PCR; TCRdb's copy has only in-frame clones and lacks some. The profile covers 92,000 or so clones, with 70% to 90% appearing a single time and about 7% taken by the ten largest. Trimming pared 7 bases from V and 5 bases from J, leaving 20 bases between. CDR3 length equals 15 residues. Germline V gene sequence: CDR1 MNHEY, CDR2 SVGAGI. The study's findings and limits: Clonal expansion by week 6 occurred in CD4+ and CD8+ blood T cells (at 0.1 to 3.0 mg/kg).

Sequencing used CD4+ or CD8+ T cells sorted from blood, obtained in a trial of the OX40 agonist ivuxolimab. The sequence was collected from an adult with an advanced solid tumor such as melanoma, head and neck, liver or kidney cancer. The chain combines TRBV6-5 with TRBJ1-2; a possible D gene is TRBD1 (5 bases). The CDR3 DNA is TGTGCCAGCACCGAGGTTCGGGGACTGCTTTATGGCTACACCTTC. Translated, it gives CASTEVRGLLYGYTF.